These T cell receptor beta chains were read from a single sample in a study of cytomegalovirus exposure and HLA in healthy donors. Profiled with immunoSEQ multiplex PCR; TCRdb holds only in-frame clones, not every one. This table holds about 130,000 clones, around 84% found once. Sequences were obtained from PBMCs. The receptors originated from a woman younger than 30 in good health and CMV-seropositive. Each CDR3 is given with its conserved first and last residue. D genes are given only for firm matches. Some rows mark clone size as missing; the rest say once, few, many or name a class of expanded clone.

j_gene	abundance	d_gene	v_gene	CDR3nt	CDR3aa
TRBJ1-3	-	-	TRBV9	TGTGCCAGCAGCGTCGGAGGTGGAAACACCATATATTTT	CASSVGGGNTIYF
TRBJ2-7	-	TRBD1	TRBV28	TGTGCCAGCAGTTCCGGGACAGGTACCGGTGAAGAGCAGTACTTC	CASSSGTGTGEEQYF
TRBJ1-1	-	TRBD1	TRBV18	TGTGCCAGCTCAGCGACAGGGGGGAACACTGAAGCTTTCTTT	CASSATGGNTEAFF
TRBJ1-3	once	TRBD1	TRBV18	TGTGCCAGCTCATCACAGGGGGCAGCAAACACCATATATTTT	CASSSQGAANTIYF
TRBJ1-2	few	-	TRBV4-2	TGTGCCAGCAGCCAAGATCGGGGAAACTATGGCTACACCTTC	CASSQDRGNYGYTF
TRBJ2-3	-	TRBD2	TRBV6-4	TGTGCCAGCAGTGAGCGGGGGGGCTCCACAGATACGCAGTATTTT	CASSERGGSTDTQYF
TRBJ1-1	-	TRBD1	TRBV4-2	TGTGCCAGCAGCCAAAAGCAGGGGGGCTCTGAAGCTTTCTTT	CASSQKQGGSEAFF
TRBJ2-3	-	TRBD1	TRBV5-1	TGCGCCAGCAGTGGACAGGGAAGAGCAGATACGCAGTATTTT	CASSGQGRADTQYF
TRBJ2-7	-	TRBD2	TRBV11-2	TGTGCCAGCAGCCCCATCCGGGGGGTGAGGTACGAGCAGTACTTC	CASSPIRGVRYEQYF
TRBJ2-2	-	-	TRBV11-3	TGTGCCAGCAGCTTAGATCGGTACACCGGGGAGCTGTTTTTT	CASSLDRYTGELFF
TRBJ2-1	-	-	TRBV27	TGTGCCAGCAGTTTGAGTATCTACAATGAGCAGTTCTTC	CASSLSIYNEQFF
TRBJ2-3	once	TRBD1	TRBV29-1	TGCAGCGGGGGACAGGGGGGGACAGATACGCAGTATTTT	CSGGQGGTDTQYF
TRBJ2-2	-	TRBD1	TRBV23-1	TGCGCCAGCAGTCAGGGACAGGGTGCCGGGGAGCTGTTTTTT	CASSQGQGAGELFF
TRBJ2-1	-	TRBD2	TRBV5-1	TGCGCCAGCAATCAGGGACTAGCGGGGGCCCAGGAGCAGTTCTTC	CASNQGLAGAQEQFF
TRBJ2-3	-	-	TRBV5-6	TGTGCCAGCAGCTTGTTGGGGAGTAGCACAGATACGCAGTATTTT	CASSLLGSSTDTQYF
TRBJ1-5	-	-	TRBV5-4	TGTGCCAGCAGCTTGGGGGGGTGGGGGGTTAGCAATCAGCCCCAGCATTTT	CASSLGGWGVSNQPQHF
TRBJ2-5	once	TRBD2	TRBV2	TGTGCCAGCAGTACCGGGACTAGCGGAAAAGAGACCCAGTACTTC	CASSTGTSGKETQYF
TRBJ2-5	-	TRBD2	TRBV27	TGCGCCAGCAGTTTGACAGCCCGCGGGGGAGGAGAGACCCAGTACTTC	CASSLTARGGGETQYF
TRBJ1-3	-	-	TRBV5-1	TGCGCCAGCAGCTTGTATGGGGCAGGTGGAAACACCATATATTTT	CASSLYGAGGNTIYF
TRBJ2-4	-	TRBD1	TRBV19	TGTGCCAGTAGGGCGACAGGGCTCAAAAACATTCAGTACTTC	CASRATGLKNIQYF
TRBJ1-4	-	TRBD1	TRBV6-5	TGTGCCAGCAGATCGACAGGGCCAATTGGTGAAAAACTGTTTTTT	CASRSTGPIGEKLFF
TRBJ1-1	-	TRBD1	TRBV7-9	TGTGCCAGCAGCTCCGAATCGGGACAGGGGAAAACTGAAGCTTTCTTT	CASSSESGQGKTEAFF
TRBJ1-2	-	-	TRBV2	TGTGCCAGCAGTGAAGAGGGGGGGTCAGGCGGCTACACCTTC	CASSEEGGSGGYTF
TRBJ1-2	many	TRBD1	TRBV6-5	TGTGCCAGCAGTCCCGGACAGGGCCGCTACACCTTC	CASSPGQGRYTF
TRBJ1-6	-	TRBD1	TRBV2	TGTGCCAGCAGTGAAAGACAGGGGGATAGCTCCTATAATTCACCCCTCCACTTT	CASSERQGDSSYNSPLHF
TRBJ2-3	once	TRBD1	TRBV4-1	TGCGCCAGCAGCCCCCCCCCAGGGGGTAGCACAGATACGCAGTATTTT	CASSPPPGGSTDTQYF
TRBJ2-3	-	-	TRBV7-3	TGTGCCAGCAGCCCTCAAGGGCTAGCGAGAAGCACAGATACGCAGTATTTT	CASSPQGLARSTDTQYF
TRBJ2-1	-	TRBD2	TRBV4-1	TGCGCCAGCAGCCAAGAAGGGGTAGCGGGCCCCCGGAAGTTCTTC	CASSQEGVAGPRKFF
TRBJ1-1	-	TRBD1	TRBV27	TGTGCCAGCAGGACCCGGGACAGGGCTAAAACTTTCTTT	CASRTRDRAKTFF
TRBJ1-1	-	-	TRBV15	TGTGCCACCAGCACCTGGGGGGGATTCGCTGAAGCTTTCTTT	CATSTWGGFAEAFF
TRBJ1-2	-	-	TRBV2	TGTGCCAGCACCCCCGACATTGGCTACACCTTC	CASTPDIGYTF
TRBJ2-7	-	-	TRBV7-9	TGTGCCAGCAGCTTAGGGGCCGAGCAGTACTTC	CASSLGAEQYF
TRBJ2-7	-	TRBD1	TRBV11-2	TGTGCCAGCAGCTTAGCGACAGGGAACTCCTACGAGCAGTACTTC	CASSLATGNSYEQYF